This TCR beta chain was identified during a study of blood T cell repertoires in COVID-19. Original data processing: The authors estimated nucleated cell counts from reference gene primer amplification. Assay used: immunoSEQ multiplex PCR; TCRdb lists only in-frame clones, some missing. The D gene and trimming were derived from the DNA, and the V and J assignments and clone size from that table. In the table there are more than 450,000 clones, 87% of which are singletons. Participants were aged 18 to 89 years from approximately 23 US areas. Germline values: CDR1 MNHEY, CDR2 SVGAGI. The germline V and J ends were trimmed by 6 bases and 4 bases, with 12 bases remaining between them. The CDR3 is made up of 13 amino acids.

The specimen was PBMCs or T cells enriched from blood (not recorded which). This chain uses TRBV6-5 with TRBJ1-1, with D possibly matching TRBD1 (5 bases). The source is a woman between 18 and 30 years old who had recovered from COVID-19. The CDR3 DNA reads TGTGCCAGCAGGAGGGGAGGGATCACTGAAGCTTTCTTT. This encodes CASRRGGITEAFF.